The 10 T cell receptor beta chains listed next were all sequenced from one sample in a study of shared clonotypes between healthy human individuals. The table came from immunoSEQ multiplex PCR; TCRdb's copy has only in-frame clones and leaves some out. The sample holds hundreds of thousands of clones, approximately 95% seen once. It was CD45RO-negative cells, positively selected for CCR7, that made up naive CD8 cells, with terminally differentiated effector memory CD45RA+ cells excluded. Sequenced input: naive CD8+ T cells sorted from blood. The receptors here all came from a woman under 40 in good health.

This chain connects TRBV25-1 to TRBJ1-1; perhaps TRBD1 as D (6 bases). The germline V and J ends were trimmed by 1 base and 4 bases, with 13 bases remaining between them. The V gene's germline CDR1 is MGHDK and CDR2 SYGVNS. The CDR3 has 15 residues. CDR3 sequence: CASSELRGALTEAFF. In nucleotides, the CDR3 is TGTGCCAGCAGTGAATTGCGGGGGGCGCTCACTGAAGCTTTCTTT.

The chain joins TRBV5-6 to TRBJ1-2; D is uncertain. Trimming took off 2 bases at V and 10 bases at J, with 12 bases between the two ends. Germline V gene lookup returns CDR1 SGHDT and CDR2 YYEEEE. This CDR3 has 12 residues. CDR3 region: CASSFWGGDYTF. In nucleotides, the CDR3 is TGTGCCAGCAGCTTTTGGGGAGGAGACTACACCTTC.

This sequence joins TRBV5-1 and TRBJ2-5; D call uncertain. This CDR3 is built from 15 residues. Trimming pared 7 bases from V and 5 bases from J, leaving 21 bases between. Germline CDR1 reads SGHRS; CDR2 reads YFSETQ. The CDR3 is CASASRVLSYETQYF. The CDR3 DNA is TGCGCCAGCGCCAGCCGGGTTTTATCGTACGAGACCCAGTACTTC.

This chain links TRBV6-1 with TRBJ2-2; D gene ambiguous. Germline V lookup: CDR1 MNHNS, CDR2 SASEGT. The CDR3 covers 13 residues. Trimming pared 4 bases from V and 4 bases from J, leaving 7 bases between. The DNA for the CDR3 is TGTGCCAGCAGTGTAGACCCCACCGGGGAGCTGTTTTTT. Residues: CASSVDPTGELFF.

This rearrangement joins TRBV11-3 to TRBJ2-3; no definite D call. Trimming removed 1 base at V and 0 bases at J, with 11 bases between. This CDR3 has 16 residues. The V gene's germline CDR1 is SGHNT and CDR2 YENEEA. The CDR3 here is CASSLGPAQSTDTQYF. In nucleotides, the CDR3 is TGTGCCAGCAGCTTAGGTCCAGCGCAAAGCACAGATACGCAGTATTTT.

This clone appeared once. CDR3 residues: CASSSTGIDADTQYF. CDR3 nucleotide sequence: TGTGCCAGCAGTAGCACAGGGATCGACGCAGATACGCAGTATTTT. This chain uses TRBV6-1 with TRBJ2-3, with D possibly matching TRBD1 (6 bases). CDR1 is MNHNS, CDR2 SASEGT, per germline. The CDR3 loop spans 15 amino acids. The ends were cut back, 5 bases at V and 4 bases at J, with 16 bases in the middle.

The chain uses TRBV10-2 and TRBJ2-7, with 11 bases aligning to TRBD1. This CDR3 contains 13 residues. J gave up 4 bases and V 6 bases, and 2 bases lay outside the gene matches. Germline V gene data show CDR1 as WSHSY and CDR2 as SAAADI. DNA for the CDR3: TGCGCCAGCAGGGACAGGGGGCTATACGAGCAGTACTTC. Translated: CASRDRGLYEQYF.

The CDR3 coding sequence is TGTGCCAGCAGCCATCAGACAGGGCTGGATCAGGGGCAGTACTTC. Translated, it gives CASSHQTGLDQGQYF. V usage is TRBV4-2 and J usage is TRBJ2-7; 7 bases are shared with TRBD1. The length of the CDR3 is 15 residues. V gave up 3 bases and J gave up 9 bases; unmatched junction bases: 14. In germline, CDR1 is LGHNA, CDR2 YNFKEQ.

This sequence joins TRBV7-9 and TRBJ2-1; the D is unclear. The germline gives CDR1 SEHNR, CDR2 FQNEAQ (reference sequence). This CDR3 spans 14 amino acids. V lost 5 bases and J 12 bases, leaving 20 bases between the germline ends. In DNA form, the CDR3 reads TGTGCCAGCAGCCCTCCGGTCACAGACAATATGCAGTTCTTC. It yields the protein CASSPPVTDNMQFF.

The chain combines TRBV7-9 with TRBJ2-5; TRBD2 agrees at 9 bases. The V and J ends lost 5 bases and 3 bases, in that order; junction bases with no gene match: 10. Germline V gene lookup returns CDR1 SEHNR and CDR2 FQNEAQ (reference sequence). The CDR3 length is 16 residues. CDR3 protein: CASSPTLAGAKETQYF. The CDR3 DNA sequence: TGTGCCAGCAGCCCTACATTAGCGGGAGCGAAAGAGACCCAGTACTTC.